The TCR beta chain under discussion was sequenced for a study of T cells in Graves' hyperthyroidism and ophthalmopathy. Germline CDR1 reads SQVTM; CDR2 reads ANQGSEA. V was clipped by 0 bases and J by 3 bases, with 14 bases between them. The CDR3 covers 15 residues. In making diagnoses, clinical symptoms, serum thyroxine and TRAb, thyroid ultrasound and orbital computed tomography were all used. This clonotype was observed many times. Its target is unknown. Points from the study as a whole: The majority of expanded thyroid clonotypes above 0.001 also appeared in blood.

The investigators amplified TCR beta CDR3 regions from RNA transcripts. Primed by the HTBI set, a first-round RT-PCR was run on the TCR CDR3. TCRdb re-derived calls from the multiplex PCR reads in MiXCR, one entry per CDR3 protein. The repertoire holds 350,000 or so distinct CDR3 sequences, about a sixth seen once, with 15% to 18% in the top ten. The chain couples TRBV29-1 to TRBJ1-2; D remains unclear. Sequenced material: blood. This receptor was identified in a woman aged 40 to 50 with Graves' ophthalmopathy. CDR3 nucleotide sequence: TGCAGCGTTGAAGATCGTTCAGGCATATACTATGGCTACACCTTC. Amino acid sequence: CSVEDRSGIYYGYTF. Complete variable domain (other parts from reference TRBV29-1 and TRBJ1-2): SAVISQKPSRDICQRGTSLTIQCQVDSQVTMMFWYRQQPGQSLTLIATANQGSEATYESGFVIDKFPISRPNLTFSTLTVSNMSPEDSSIYLCSVEDRSGIYYGYTFGSGTRLTVV.